This T cell receptor beta chain was documented in a study of vaccination and CD4 T cells after COVID-19. A remark on this clonotype: What it binds is unknown.

Cultured CD4+ T cell DNA underwent sequencing with the Oncomine TCR Beta short-read assay. TCRdb called the PCR reads again in MiXCR, with one record for every CDR3 protein. Altogether some 3,300 distinct CDR3 sequences are present, about 32% being singletons, with the ten largest covering around half. Treatment reported: approximately 11-day PBMC culture with coronavirus spike peptide pools or control peptides (ViraFEST assay). Germline V gene lookup returns CDR1 GTSNPN and CDR2 SVGIG (reference sequence). This CDR3 region has 12 residues. The ends were cut back, 2 bases at V and 5 bases at J, with 9 bases in the middle.

Source material: CD4+ T cells from blood, cultured in vitro. The gene calls are TRBV30 and TRBJ2-5; possibly TRBD2 for D (6 bases). The clonotype was recovered from a human donor who had recovered from COVID-19. CDR3 sequence (DNA): TGTGCCTGGAGTCCCCGGGGGGAGACCCAGTACTTC. Translating gives CAWSPRGETQYF. Together with reference TRBV30 and TRBJ2-5, the CDR3 gives the full variable domain: SQTIHQWPATLVQPVGSPLSLECTVEGTSNPNLYWYRQAAGRGLQLLFYSVGIGQISSEVPQNLSASRPQDRQFILSSKKLLLSDSGFYLCAWSPRGETQYFGPGTRLLVL.